This passage covers 22 T cell receptor beta chains from one sample sequenced in a study of blood T cell repertoires in COVID-19. Only in-frame clones appear in the TCRdb table, and some are missing; sequencing was by immunoSEQ multiplex PCR. This sample has some 110,000 clones, with about 80% found just once. What was sequenced was peripheral blood. The receptor source for this set is a woman aged 80 or older with active or convalescent COVID-19.

V and J are TRBV27 and TRBJ1-1; D is undetermined. The germline CDR1 and CDR2 sequences are MNHEY and SMNVEV (reference sequence). CDR3 length: 13 amino acids. V was pared by 5 bases and J by 3 bases, with 10 bases between. As DNA, the CDR3 is TGTGCCAGCAGTAACGGGGATTACACTGAAGCTTTCTTT. It encodes CASSNGDYTEAFF.

This clone was seen a single time. The V and J genes are TRBV28 and TRBJ1-4; 8 bases match TRBD1. J gave up 5 bases and V 7 bases, and 9 bases lay outside the gene matches. Germline V gene lookup returns CDR1 MDHEN and CDR2 SYDVKM. The CDR3 sequence is 15 residues long. CDR3 amino acids: CASTPLTGGNEKLFF. The CDR3, as DNA: TGTGCCAGCACCCCTTTAACAGGGGGAAATGAAAAACTGTTTTTT.

In the case of this clone: An end of the junction does not agree with germline; a read error may underlie this. The chain couples TRBV24-1 to TRBJ2-2; D possibly corresponds to TRBD1 (5 bases). CDR1 and CDR2 from the germline V gene are KGHDR and SFDVKD. This CDR3 is built from 19 residues. The CDR3 is CATSDLTTDKGWNAGELFF. In DNA form, the CDR3 reads TGTGCCACCAGTGATTTAACCACCGACAAGGGGTGGAACGCCGGGGAGCTGTTTTTT.

V is TRBV5-1 and J is TRBJ2-7; 11 nucleotides agree with TRBD2. This CDR3 spans 17 amino acids. The germline V gene has CDR1 SGHRS and CDR2 YFSETQ. V gave up 0 bases and J gave up 5 bases; unmatched junction bases: 10. The CDR3 sequence: CASSLGRVSGRAHEQYF. The CDR3, as DNA: TGCGCCAGCAGCTTGGGAAGGGTTAGCGGGAGGGCCCACGAGCAGTACTTC.

The rearrangement uses TRBV20-1 and TRBJ2-3; a weak D match, TRBD2 (6 bases). The CDR3 has 15 residues. V shed 3 bases and J shed 3 bases, with 16 bases lying between them. The germline gives CDR1 DFQATT, CDR2 SNEGSKA (reference sequence). The CDR3 region is CSASRGGRGTDTQYF. The CDR3 coding sequence is TGCAGTGCTAGTCGGGGCGGGCGGGGTACAGATACGCAGTATTTT.

The chain carries TRBV10-3 and TRBJ2-7, with 10 bases matching TRBD1. The trim removed 10 bases at V and 7 bases at J, leaving 13 bases unmatched. Germline V gives CDR1 ENHRY, CDR2 SYGVKD. The CDR3 has 14 amino acids. Here the CDR3 DNA reads TGTGCCACCAGAACCGGGACAGGGGTAGGGGAGCAGTACTTC. As protein: CATRTGTGVGEQYF.

This clone was seen only a few times. The chain links TRBV28 to TRBJ2-3; the D gene is possibly TRBD2 (6 bases). Germline V gene lookup returns CDR1 MDHEN and CDR2 SYDVKM. Trimming left V 2 bases short and J 2 bases short, with 17 bases between. The CDR3 has 17 residues. CDR3 sequence (DNA): TGTGCCAGCAGTTTAGGCCTAGCGTGGACCGTCACAGATACGCAGTATTTT. Encoded protein: CASSLGLAWTVTDTQYF.

The sample holds a few counts of this clone. The rearrangement uses TRBV10-3 and TRBJ1-3; 11 nucleotides agree with TRBD1. The trim removed 10 bases at V and 4 bases at J, leaving 6 bases unmatched. The germline V gene has CDR1 ENHRY and CDR2 SYGVKD. The CDR3 extends over 14 amino acids. The DNA of the CDR3 is TGTGCCACCCGGGGACAGGGGGAAGGAAACACCATATATTTT. Translation: CATRGQGEGNTIYF.

This clone was seen a single time. The CDR3 sequence is CASSLGPIYSNQPQHF. CDR3 sequence (DNA): TGTGCCAGCAGCTTGGGCCCCATCTATAGCAATCAGCCCCAGCATTTT. This chain links TRBV5-6 with TRBJ1-5; D is uncertain. Germline lookup yields CDR1 SGHDT and CDR2 YYEEEE. V was shortened by 0 bases and J by 0 bases, with 10 bases between the two germline ends. CDR3 length: 16 amino acids.

The chain couples TRBV27 to TRBJ2-3, with 13 bases identical to TRBD2. CDR1 and CDR2 from the germline V gene are MNHEY and SMNVEV (reference sequence). J gave up 4 bases and V 10 bases, and 8 bases lay outside the gene matches. CDR3 length equals 15 residues. The CDR3 DNA reads TGTGCCATCCGACCGACTAGCGGGAGGTCAGATACGCAGTATTTT. Translation: CAIRPTSGRSDTQYF.

V is TRBV6-5 and J is TRBJ1-5, with D uncertain. V was trimmed by 6 bases and J by 3 bases, leaving 15 bases between them. The CDR3 sequence is 15 residues long. Germline lookup yields CDR1 MNHEY and CDR2 SVGAGI. This CDR3 is CASSSQGALNQPQHF. The CDR3 bases are TGTGCCAGCAGCTCTCAAGGAGCCCTCAATCAGCCCCAGCATTTT.

The chain uses TRBV7-6 and TRBJ1-6, with TRBD1 matching 7 bases. After removal of 6 bases from V and 8 bases from J, the junction contained 10 bases not matched to a gene. This CDR3 has 15 residues. Per germline, CDR1 SGHVS and CDR2 FNYEAQ. DNA for the CDR3: TGTGCCAGCAGTCCTAGGGCAGGGGGTTATTCACCCCTCCACTTT. Its protein is CASSPRAGGYSPLHF. Complete variable domain (other parts from reference TRBV7-6 and TRBJ1-6): GAGVSQSPRYKVTKRGQDVALRCDPISGHVSLYWYRQALGQGPEFLTYFNYEAQQDKSGLPNDRFSAERPEGSISTLTIQRTEQRDSAMYRCASSPRAGGYSPLHFGNGTRLTVT.

This chain links TRBV6-1 with TRBJ1-5, with D unclear. Trimming left V 1 base short and J 4 bases short, with 11 bases between. Germline V CDR1 and CDR2: MNHNS, SASEGT. CDR3 length: 15 residues. This CDR3 reads CASSEGLLNNQPQHF. CDR3 bases: TGTGCCAGCAGTGAAGGACTCCTGAATAATCAGCCCCAGCATTTT.

The rearrangement uses TRBV27 and TRBJ2-7, with TRBD1 matching 9 bases. The CDR3 runs 14 residues. The germline CDR1 and CDR2 sequences are MNHEY and SMNVEV (reference sequence). The ends lost 6 bases at V and 3 bases at J; junction bases unmatched: 6. The CDR3 region has the DNA TGTGCCAGCAGATCCTGGGACAGGGACTACGAGCAGTACTTC. It encodes CASRSWDRDYEQYF.

This clone occurred once. The CDR3 nucleotides read TGTGCCAGCAGAAAAGACAGGGGGGTTTCCTACGAGCAGTACTTC. Its protein product is CASRKDRGVSYEQYF. The chain carries TRBV6-6 and TRBJ2-7; TRBD1 aligns across 9 bases. Germline loops: CDR1 MNHNY, CDR2 SVGAGI (reference sequence). Trimming removed 6 bases from V and 1 base from J; junction bases left unmatched: 7. The CDR3 loop spans 15 amino acids.

The chain recombines TRBV6-6 with TRBJ1-5; maybe TRBD1 (6 bases). Trimming removed 5 bases from V and 3 bases from J, with 11 bases in between. The CDR3 sequence is 14 residues long. CDR1 MNHNY and CDR2 SVGAGI come from the germline V gene (reference sequence). The CDR3 bases are TGTGCCAGCAGTACAGGACAGCACAATCAGCCCCAGCATTTT. It yields the protein CASSTGQHNQPQHF.

This clone has a handful of counts. The V gene is TRBV10-3, the J gene TRBJ2-1, with 14 bases identical to TRBD2. The length of the CDR3 is 18 residues. Germline-derived CDR1 and CDR2 are ENHRY and SYGVKD. Trimming took 7 bases from V and 0 from J; bases not matched to a gene: 8. The CDR3 reads CAIKGTSGRPSSYNEQFF. DNA for the CDR3: TGTGCCATCAAGGGGACTAGCGGGAGACCCAGCTCCTACAATGAGCAGTTCTTC.

The sample holds many counts of this clone. The chain has TRBV5-1 and TRBJ2-1; D not resolved. This CDR3 contains 16 residues. The germline V gene has CDR1 SGHRS and CDR2 YFSETQ. Trimming stripped 0 bases from V and 6 bases from J, with 16 bases between. CDR3 DNA sequence: TGCGCCAGCAGCTTGGGCGTCTGGCGGAAGGCCAATGAGCAGTTCTTC. Protein sequence: CASSLGVWRKANEQFF. The full variable domain, rest sourced from reference TRBV5-1 and TRBJ2-1, is KAGVTQTPRYLIKTRGQQVTLSCSPISGHRSVSWYQQTPGQGLQFLFEYFSETQRNKGNFPGRFSGRQFSNSRSEMNVSTLELGDSALYLCASSLGVWRKANEQFFGPGTRLTVL.

The V and J genes are TRBV27 and TRBJ1-1; D may be TRBD1 (5 bases). Per germline, CDR1 MNHEY and CDR2 SMNVEV (reference sequence). The CDR3 consists of 15 residues. Deletions cut 4 bases from V and 3 bases from J, with 15 bases between. In DNA, the CDR3 is TGTGCCAGCAGTTCCGGGACTCCCTCTCACACTGAAGCTTTCTTT. This sequence encodes CASSSGTPSHTEAFF.

The count of this clone is one. The V gene is TRBV18, the J gene TRBJ1-6; weak D call: TRBD1 (6 bases). The germline gives CDR1 KGHSH, CDR2 LQKENI. The ends were cut back, 2 bases at V and 11 bases at J, with 16 bases in the middle. The CDR3 has 15 residues. CDR3 sequence (DNA): TGTGCCAGCTCACCAGGATCGCAGGGGAGACCACCCCTCCACTTT. Translating gives CASSPGSQGRPPLHF.

The chain uses TRBV18 and TRBJ1-5; D is unclear. V was cut by 3 bases and J by 7 bases, with 10 bases left in between. CDR1 is KGHSH and CDR2 is LQKENI in the germline V gene. This CDR3 has 13 residues. CDR3 loop: CASSPYNVQPQHF. The CDR3 DNA sequence: TGTGCCAGCTCACCCTATAATGTCCAGCCCCAGCATTTT.

This clone was observed a handful of times. The gene calls are TRBV7-9 and TRBJ1-1; possible D gene TRBD1, 5 bases. CDR3 length: 14 residues. CDR1 and CDR2 (germline): SEHNR, FQNEAQ (reference sequence). V dropped 3 bases and J dropped 2 bases, with 10 bases sitting between them. The CDR3 nucleotides are TGTGCCAGCAGCTTCGGAGGGACCAACACTGAAGCTTTCTTT. Translated, it gives CASSFGGTNTEAFF.